Below, 28 T cell receptor beta chains from the same sample are listed, as sequenced in a study of T cells after yellow fever vaccination. TCRdb redid the calling of the 5' RACE reads with MiXCR, one entry per CDR3 protein. There are 500,000 to 550,000 distinct CDR3 sequences in the sample; just over 20% occur only once, and about 17% lies in the top ten. Sequencing used PBMCs, obtained about 21 days after the first yellow fever vaccination. Receptors were obtained from a man younger than 30 who received the YFV17D yellow fever vaccine.

The V call is TRBV7-9, the J call TRBJ2-7; TRBD1 agrees at 11 bases. Germline CDR1 reads SEHNR; CDR2 reads FQNEAQ (reference sequence). The CDR3 has 14 amino acids. The ends lost 7 bases at V and 7 bases at J; junction bases unmatched: 9. The chain's CDR3 is CASTSLDRGPEQYF. CDR3 DNA: TGTGCCAGCACCTCTCTGGACAGGGGGCCTGAGCAGTACTTC. The whole variable domain, filled in from reference TRBV7-9 and TRBJ2-7, reads DTGVSQNPRHKITKRGQNVTFRCDPISEHNRLYWYRQTLGQGPEFLTYFQNEAQLEKSRLLSDRFSAERPKGSFSTLEIQRTEQGDSAMYLCASTSLDRGPEQYFGPGTRLTVT.

In this sample, this clonotype turned up a few times. The rearrangement uses TRBV6-5 and TRBJ2-5; D remains unclear. The V gene's germline CDR1 is MNHEY and CDR2 SVGAGI. CDR3 length: 14 residues. V lost 2 bases and J 5 bases, leaving 12 bases between the germline ends. CDR3 bases: TGTGCCAGCAGTTACCCCTCCTCGGTTGAGACCCAGTACTTC. Amino acid sequence: CASSYPSSVETQYF.

The rearrangement joins TRBV7-3 to TRBJ1-4; D is perhaps TRBD1 (5 bases). Looked up from germline, CDR1 is SGHTA and CDR2 is FQGTGA. The CDR3 is 15 residues long. Trimming shortened V by 1 base and J by 0 bases, and 6 bases separated the two germline ends. CDR3 sequence: CASSLIRATNEKLFF. The CDR3 DNA reads as TGTGCCAGCAGCTTAATCAGGGCAACTAATGAAAAACTGTTTTTT.

There are many counts of this clonotype. V is TRBV5-1 and J is TRBJ1-1; D is uncertain. The V gene lost 0 bases and the J gene lost 1 base, with 13 bases spanning the gap. The CDR3 is made up of 16 amino acids. CDR1 is SGHRS, CDR2 YFSETQ, per germline. CDR3 bases: TGCGCCAGCAGCTTGGCCGGTGTAGGGCCGAACACTGAAGCTTTCTTT. Protein: CASSLAGVGPNTEAFF.

There are a few counts of this clonotype. The V call is TRBV7-6, the J call TRBJ2-1, with a possible D match to TRBD2 (6 bases). The CDR3 runs 14 residues. Germline CDR1 reads SGHVS; CDR2 reads FNYEAQ. V was trimmed by 5 bases and J by 7 bases, leaving 15 bases between them. The DNA for the CDR3 is TGTGCCAGCAGCCCTCAGAGCCTAGCGAATGAGCAGTTCTTC. Translating it yields CASSPQSLANEQFF.

This clonotype was detected only a few times. The V call is TRBV12-3 or TRBV12-4, the J call TRBJ1-1; no definite D call. The ends were cut back, 2 bases at V and 7 bases at J, with 8 bases in the middle. This CDR3 contains 12 residues. The CDR3 reads CASSLYFYEAFF. The DNA for the CDR3 is TGTGCCAGCAGTTTATACTTCTATGAAGCTTTCTTT.

This clonotype occurred a few times. V and J are TRBV30 and TRBJ2-7; D gene unclear. The V gene's germline CDR1 is GTSNPN and CDR2 SVGIG (reference sequence). The CDR3 is made up of 11 amino acids. Trimming stripped 4 bases from V and 0 bases from J, with 4 bases between. The CDR3 DNA reads as TGTGCCTGGACTGACTCCTACGAGCAGTACTTC. This codes for CAWTDSYEQYF.

The V gene is TRBV12-3 or TRBV12-4, the J gene TRBJ1-5; possible D gene TRBD1, 5 bases. V gave up 0 bases and J gave up 2 bases, with 8 bases separating them. The CDR3 has 15 residues. The CDR3 spells CASSLALGGNQPQHF. The DNA of the CDR3 is TGTGCCAGCAGTTTAGCTCTAGGGGGCAATCAGCCCCAGCATTTT.

This clonotype came up a few times. This rearrangement joins TRBV7-2 to TRBJ2-1, with TRBD2 matching 7 bases. Germline CDR1 SGHTA, CDR2 FQGNSA. This CDR3 is built from 16 residues. The trim removed 5 bases at V and 2 bases at J, leaving 9 bases unmatched. The CDR3 bases are TGTGCCAGCAGCCCCACCCCGGGGGGAACCTACAATGAGCAGTTCTTC. Residues: CASSPTPGGTYNEQFF.

The chain joins TRBV4-3 to TRBJ2-7; D unresolved. The V gene's germline CDR1 is LGHNA and CDR2 YSLEER. Trimming pared 0 bases from V and 1 base from J, leaving 10 bases between. The CDR3 sequence is 15 residues long. As DNA, the CDR3 is TGCGCCAGCAGCCAAGATAGTAGGAATTCCTACGAGCAGTACTTC. It is translated as CASSQDSRNSYEQYF.

The V and J genes are TRBV21-1 and TRBJ1-2. TRBV21-1 is marked as a pseudogene. The CDR3 extends over 18 amino acids. The CDR3 sequence is CASSKGALWAAKYYGYTF. The DNA for the CDR3 is TGTGCCAGCAGCAAAGGGGCCCTCTGGGCAGCCAAGTACTATGGCTACACCTTC.

This chain links TRBV20-1 with TRBJ1-2, with D unclear. The CDR3 totals 11 residues. Germline V gene sequence: CDR1 DFQATT, CDR2 SNEGSKA (reference sequence). V lost 7 bases, J lost 5 bases, and 11 bases lay in between. The CDR3: CSVGPQYGYTF. CDR3 sequence (DNA): TGCAGTGTCGGGCCCCAATATGGCTACACCTTC.

In DNA, the CDR3 is TGTGCCAGCAGCCGGGTCCCGGGACTAGCGGGGGGGACCTACGAGCAGTACGTC. Translated, it gives CASSRVPGLAGGTYEQYV. The chain links TRBV7-9 to TRBJ2-7; 16 bases are shared with TRBD2. This CDR3 comprises 18 residues. Germline V gene lookup returns CDR1 SEHNR and CDR2 FQNEAQ (reference sequence). The junction had 9 bases not matched to a gene; V was cut back by 5 bases and J by 2 bases.

V is TRBV28 and J is TRBJ1-5; TRBD1 might be the D (6 bases). This CDR3 contains 14 residues. Germline V gene data show CDR1 as MDHEN and CDR2 as SYDVKM. V lost 8 bases to trimming and J lost 1 base, with 12 bases between them. The CDR3 loop is CASRTVFSNQPQHF. The CDR3 DNA reads TGTGCCAGCCGGACAGTTTTCAGCAATCAGCCCCAGCATTTT. Supplemented by reference TRBV28 and TRBJ1-5, the full variable domain reads DVKVTQSSRYLVKRTGEKVFLECVQDMDHENMFWYRQDPGLGLRLIYFSYDVKMKEKGDIPEGYSVSREKKERFSLILESASTNQTSMYLCASRTVFSNQPQHFGDGTRLSIL.

The genes are TRBV6-1 and TRBJ2-7; maybe TRBD1 (6 bases). The CDR3 totals 12 residues. Trimming removed 8 bases at V and 3 bases at J, with 11 bases between. CDR1 and CDR2 (germline): MNHNS, SASEGT. The CDR3 region is CASGEGGYEQYV. DNA for the CDR3: TGTGCCAGCGGGGAAGGGGGCTACGAGCAGTACGTC.

This clonotype was seen only a few times. V is TRBV7-2 and J is TRBJ1-5; D perhaps matches TRBD1 (5 bases). CDR1 and CDR2 from the germline V gene are SGHTA and FQGNSA. The CDR3 length is 14 residues. V dropped 4 bases and J dropped 0 bases, with 7 bases sitting between them. Here the CDR3 reads CASSSRVSNQPQHF. The CDR3, as DNA: TGTGCCAGCAGCTCCAGGGTTAGCAATCAGCCCCAGCATTTT.

The chain couples TRBV4-1 to TRBJ1-4; TRBD1 might be the D (6 bases). V gave up 1 base and J gave up 16 bases, with 16 bases separating them. The CDR3 runs 13 residues. Germline V gives CDR1 MGHRA, CDR2 YSYEKL. Written as DNA, the CDR3 is TGCGCCAGCAGCCAAGTTCTCGGGGCAGGGGAGTTTTTT. This encodes CASSQVLGAGEFF.

The chain has TRBV7-6 and TRBJ1-1; D gene uncertain. Germline CDR1 and CDR2: SGHVS and FNYEAQ. CDR3 length: 16 amino acids. Trimming removed 2 bases from V and 0 bases from J, with 13 bases in between. The CDR3 sequence is CASSLIAGSLNTEAFF. The CDR3 DNA sequence: TGTGCCAGCAGCTTAATAGCCGGCAGTCTGAACACTGAAGCTTTCTTT.

This clonotype was recorded a few times. The rearrangement uses TRBV20-1 and TRBJ1-5; 10 bases are a match to TRBD1. The V segment lost 4 bases and the J segment 3 bases; nucleotides outside the gene matches: 9. CDR1 is DFQATT, CDR2 SNEGSKA, per germline (reference sequence). CDR3 size: 16 residues. The CDR3 protein is CSAKRPGQGINQPQHF. CDR3 in DNA: TGCAGTGCTAAAAGACCGGGACAGGGGATCAATCAGCCCCAGCATTTT.

A few counts support this clonotype. The rearrangement joins TRBV7-6 to TRBJ2-5; tentative D call: TRBD2 (6 bases). V was clipped by 4 bases and J by 2 bases, with 17 bases between them. There are 16 residues in the CDR3. The germline CDR1 and CDR2 sequences are SGHVS and FNYEAQ. CDR3 amino acids: CASSSMSPAGQETQYF. The CDR3 nucleotides are TGTGCCAGCAGCTCCATGTCGCCTGCGGGGCAAGAGACCCAGTACTTC.

The J gene is TRBJ2-5, the V gene TRBV11-2; D gene unclear. Germline V gives CDR1 SGHAT, CDR2 FQNNGV. The CDR3 spans 17 residues. V was shortened by 1 base and J by 2 bases, with 17 bases between the two germline ends. CDR3 in amino acids: CASSLGVVGHGQETQYF. CDR3 sequence (DNA): TGTGCCAGCAGCTTAGGGGTGGTGGGCCACGGGCAAGAGACCCAGTACTTC. The variable domain in full, with the rest retrieved from reference TRBV11-2 and TRBJ2-5, is EAGVAQSPRYKIIEKRQSVAFWCNPISGHATLYWYQQILGQGPKLLIQFQNNGVVDDSQLPKDRFSAERLKGVDSTLKIQPAKLEDSAVYLCASSLGVVGHGQETQYFGPGTRLLVL.

This chain joins TRBV5-6 and TRBJ1-2; D not certain. The CDR3 totals 14 residues. Trimming took off 0 bases at V and 8 bases at J, with 14 bases between the two ends. CDR1 and CDR2 from the germline V gene are SGHDT and YYEEEE. The CDR3 here is CASSLAMRFLGYTF. The CDR3, as DNA: TGTGCCAGCAGCTTGGCCATGCGGTTTTTGGGCTACACCTTC.

A few counts support this clonotype. The junction departs from germline at one end; a sequencing error may be responsible. This chain links TRBV7-7 with TRBJ2-5; 9 bases line up with TRBD2. Per the germline V gene, CDR1 is SSHAT and CDR2 is FNYEAQ (reference sequence). The CDR3 length is 16 residues. The CDR3 nucleotides are TGTGCTAGCAGCTTACAGCGGGGGGACCTCCTAGGGGCCCAGTACTTC. This sequence encodes CASSLQRGDLLGAQYF.

This clonotype was counted only a few times. The chain uses TRBV5-4 and TRBJ2-5; D is unclear. Looked up from germline, CDR1 is SGHNT and CDR2 is YYREEE (reference sequence). The CDR3 totals 20 residues. V was pared by 0 bases and J by 1 base, with 25 bases between. This CDR3 is CASSLAPARWVSLSQETQYF. CDR3 DNA sequence: TGTGCCAGCAGCTTGGCCCCCGCCCGGTGGGTCTCCCTCAGCCAAGAGACCCAGTACTTC.

V is TRBV7-8 and J is TRBJ2-5; 9 bases fit TRBD2. CDR1 and CDR2 from the germline V gene are SGHVS and FQNEAQ. The CDR3 contains 17 residues. V trimming: 1 base; J trimming: 1 base; junction bases outside the gene matches: 7. The CDR3 region has the DNA TGTGCCAGCAGCTTAGGGGTAGCGGGGGTCCTCCAAGAGACCCAGTACTTC. It is translated as CASSLGVAGVLQETQYF.

This clonotype was recorded at least ten times. The genes are TRBV10-3 and TRBJ2-5; 7 nucleotides match TRBD2. Germline trimming cut 2 bases from V and 0 bases from J; bases unmatched to any gene: 9. The CDR3 loop spans 17 amino acids. Per the germline V gene, CDR1 is ENHRY and CDR2 is SYGVKD. In DNA form, the CDR3 reads TGTGCCATCAGTGAGCATGGTGGTAGCGGGTACCAAGAGACCCAGTACTTC. Protein sequence: CAISEHGGSGYQETQYF.

The gene calls are TRBV5-1 and TRBJ1-6; D may be TRBD1 (5 bases). V lost 0 bases, J lost 4 bases, and 14 bases lay in between. This CDR3 contains 17 residues. Germline CDR1 SGHRS, CDR2 YFSETQ. CDR3 DNA: TGCGCCAGCAGCTTGGGTTCCTACAGGACTTATAATTCACCCCTCCACTTT. Translated: CASSLGSYRTYNSPLHF.

This clonotype was recorded a few times. The V and J genes are TRBV4-3 and TRBJ2-3; 8 bases line up with TRBD2. This CDR3 comprises 20 residues. With 5 bases clipped from V and 3 bases from J, the junction kept 22 bases outside the gene matches. Germline CDR1 LGHNA, CDR2 YSLEER. CDR3 in amino acids: CASSKQAKFFLGGATDTQYF. Here the CDR3 DNA reads TGCGCCAGCAGCAAGCAGGCCAAGTTTTTTCTCGGGGGGGCTACAGATACGCAGTATTTT.